These 21 T cell receptor beta chains were sequenced from one sample in a study of OX40 agonist ivuxolimab in advanced cancers. The repertoire was sequenced with immunoSEQ multiplex PCR; TCRdb's copy has only in-frame clones and lacks some. The sample contains around 44,000 clones, 80% to 90% of which appear only once. Sequenced material: CD4+ or CD8+ T cells sorted from blood, taken in a trial of the OX40 agonist ivuxolimab. The receptors come from an adult with an advanced solid tumor such as melanoma, head and neck, liver or kidney cancer.

This sequence joins TRBV14 and TRBJ2-1; 12 nucleotides match TRBD2. Germline CDR1 SGHDN, CDR2 FVKESK. This CDR3 region has 16 residues. V dropped 2 bases and J dropped 4; count of bases not matched to a gene: 3. For the CDR3, the DNA is TGTGCCAGCAGCCAACTAGGACTAGCGGGGTACAATGAGCAGTTCTTC. This encodes CASSQLGLAGYNEQFF.

A few counts support this clone. Germline is not matched at one junction end, which may reflect a read error. The chain carries TRBV10-1 and TRBJ2-7; D is perhaps TRBD2 (6 bases). This CDR3 is 14 amino acids long. Germline V gene sequence: CDR1 WNHNN, CDR2 SYGVQD (reference sequence). The CDR3 DNA reads TGCGCCGGCAGGCGGGGAGCTGAGTACTACGAGCAGTACTTC. Its protein is CAGRRGAEYYEQYF.

V usage is TRBV19 and J usage is TRBJ2-2; D gene unclear. The CDR3 length is 13 residues. V dropped 3 bases and J dropped 3 bases, with 5 bases sitting between them. Germline CDR1 LNHDA, CDR2 SQIVND (reference sequence). The CDR3 loop reads CASSMGYTGELFF. CDR3 bases: TGTGCCAGTAGTATGGGTTACACCGGGGAGCTGTTTTTT.

The chain has TRBV7-8 and TRBJ2-5, with D possibly TRBD2 on 5 matching bases. This CDR3 is 14 amino acids long. V lost 1 base and J lost 7, with 13 bases in between. Germline CDR1 reads SGHVS; CDR2 reads FQNEAQ. CDR3 nucleotide sequence: TGTGCCAGCAGCTTAGACGTCTTCAGCGGGACCCAGTACTTC. As protein: CASSLDVFSGTQYF.

The chain combines TRBV5-6 with TRBJ1-5, with D possibly TRBD1 on 6 matching bases. The V end lost 0 bases, the J end lost 0 bases, and 10 bases lay between the germline ends. The length of the CDR3 is 16 residues. From germline, CDR1 is SGHDT and CDR2 YYEEEE. CDR3 region: CASSLGPGDSNQPQHF. The CDR3 region has the DNA TGTGCCAGCAGCTTGGGTCCAGGGGATAGCAATCAGCCCCAGCATTTT.

The chain couples TRBV10-2 to TRBJ2-5, with D possibly matching TRBD1 (6 bases). Trimming left V 1 base short and J 2 bases short, with 8 bases between. The CDR3 has 14 residues. Germline CDR1 is WSHSY and CDR2 is SAAADI. Written as DNA, the CDR3 is TGCGCCAGCAGTGAGTTGGGACATCAAGAGACCCAGTACTTC. Translation gives CASSELGHQETQYF.

The rearrangement joins TRBV10-2 to TRBJ1-1; no definite D call. Trimming cost V 3 bases and J 10 bases, with 12 bases left between them. CDR3 length equals 12 residues. Germline CDR1 reads WSHSY; CDR2 reads SAAADI. CDR3 in DNA: TGCGCCAGCAGTGATGTGGGGTCCAGAGCTTTCTTT. Its protein is CASSDVGSRAFF.

The rearrangement links TRBV30 to TRBJ1-2; tentatively, D is TRBD1 (5 bases). CDR3 length equals 13 residues. Germline V CDR1 and CDR2: GTSNPN, SVGIG (reference sequence). V lost 1 base to trimming and J lost 4 bases, with 10 bases between them. The CDR3 DNA reads TGTGCCTGGAGTGGACAGCCATCCTATGGCTACACCTTC. Its translation is CAWSGQPSYGYTF.

The chain couples TRBV18 to TRBJ1-4; 10 positions match TRBD1. This CDR3 contains 14 residues. V shed 6 bases, J shed 6 bases, and the junction held 4 bases outside the gene matches. Per the germline V gene, CDR1 is KGHSH and CDR2 is LQKENI. CDR3 in DNA: TGTGCCAGCTCCCCCGGGACAGGGGATGAAAAACTGTTTTTT. It codes for CASSPGTGDEKLFF.

The genes are TRBV4-1 and TRBJ1-2; D ambiguous. V lost 1 base, J lost 6 bases, and 6 bases lay in between. This CDR3 is built from 12 residues. The V gene's germline CDR1 is MGHRA and CDR2 YSYEKL. CDR3 DNA sequence: TGCGCCAGCAGCCAAGCGTCCGATGGCTACACCTTC. Its translation is CASSQASDGYTF.

The count of this clone is one. The chain recombines TRBV7-6 with TRBJ2-7, with 8 bases identical to TRBD2. This CDR3 region has 14 residues. Germline V gene data show CDR1 as SGHVS and CDR2 as FNYEAQ. Unmatched junction bases numbered 5, after V lost 5 bases and J lost 2 bases. CDR3 protein: CASSRAGEPYEQYF. CDR3 in DNA: TGTGCCAGCAGCCGAGCGGGGGAGCCCTACGAGCAGTACTTC.

The chain recombines TRBV29-1 with TRBJ2-1, with D unclear. Trimming took off 5 bases at V and 0 bases at J, with 8 bases between the two ends. The CDR3 sequence is 13 residues long. CDR1 SQVTM and CDR2 ANQGSEA come from the germline V gene. The CDR3 spells CSVPHSSYNEQFF. The CDR3 coding sequence is TGCAGCGTTCCTCACAGCTCCTACAATGAGCAGTTCTTC.

As regards this clone: One junction end does not reproduce the germline sequence, and a read error may be involved. The chain carries TRBV6-6 and TRBJ2-7, with 13 bases matching TRBD2. Germline CDR1 MNHNY, CDR2 SVGAGI (reference sequence). This CDR3 comprises 14 residues. This CDR3 is CASRLAGGSYEQYF. In nucleotides, the CDR3 is TGTGCCAGCAGACTAGCGGGGGGGTCCTATGAGCAGTACTTC.

The chain is built from TRBV6-1 and TRBJ2-5, with a possible D match to TRBD2 (6 bases). Germline V gene sequence: CDR1 MNHNS, CDR2 SASEGT. Trimming took off 6 bases at V and 4 bases at J, with 6 bases between the two ends. The CDR3 length is 11 residues. The CDR3 DNA is TGTGCCAGCAGGGGGGGAGAGACCCAGTACTTC. This sequence encodes CASRGGETQYF.

The rearrangement links TRBV7-3 to TRBJ2-3, with D hard to call. CDR1 and CDR2 (germline): SGHTA, FQGTGA. With 2 bases removed from V and 0 bases from J, the gap between germline ends came to 12 bases. CDR3 length equals 16 residues. The CDR3 sequence is CASSLSRLTSTDTQYF. The CDR3, as DNA: TGTGCCAGCAGCTTATCGAGACTCACTAGCACAGATACGCAGTATTTT.

The V call is TRBV4-1, the J call TRBJ2-5; D gene uncertain. V shed 0 bases and J shed 4 bases, with 6 bases lying between them. The CDR3 spans 13 residues. Germline V gene sequence: CDR1 MGHRA, CDR2 YSYEKL. The DNA of the CDR3 is TGCGCCAGCAGCCAAGACCGGCGAGAGACCCAGTACTTC. It is translated as CASSQDRRETQYF.

This clone has just a few counts. The genes are TRBV5-1 and TRBJ1-4; the D gene is possibly TRBD1 (6 bases). Germline assignment: CDR1 SGHRS and CDR2 YFSETQ. Deletions cut 2 bases from V and 3 bases from J, with 11 bases between. The length of the CDR3 is 15 residues. CDR3 nucleotide sequence: TGCGCCAGCAGCTTAGGGGGGGAGTCTAATGAAAAACTGTTTTTT. Translation gives CASSLGGESNEKLFF.

The chain is built from TRBV19 and TRBJ2-3; tentative D call: TRBD2 (6 bases). This CDR3 spans 16 amino acids. V was clipped by 5 bases and J by 0 bases, with 15 bases between them. Germline CDR1 and CDR2: LNHDA and SQIVND (reference sequence). In DNA form, the CDR3 reads TGTGCCAGTAGTCCGGGACGGGGGATTAGCACAGATACGCAGTATTTT. This gives the protein CASSPGRGISTDTQYF.

This clone showed up just a few times. The rearrangement joins TRBV28 to TRBJ1-3, with D unclear. The CDR3 sequence is 15 residues long. The ends were cut back, 5 bases at V and 0 bases at J, with 11 bases in the middle. Germline loops: CDR1 MDHEN, CDR2 SYDVKM. Written as DNA, the CDR3 is TGTGCCAGCAGTCCCACCTGGGACTCTGGAAACACCATATATTTT. Translation: CASSPTWDSGNTIYF.

The chain uses TRBV7-2 and TRBJ2-5; the match to TRBD1 covers 8 bases. With 5 bases clipped from V and 7 bases from J, the junction kept 9 bases outside the gene matches. Germline V lookup: CDR1 SGHTA, CDR2 FQGNSA. The CDR3 has 14 residues. Here the CDR3 reads CASSDGQGSGTQYF. The CDR3 bases are TGTGCCAGCAGCGATGGACAGGGCAGCGGGACCCAGTACTTC.

V usage is TRBV7-3 and J usage is TRBJ2-3; TRBD1 agrees at 8 bases. V was clipped by 0 bases and J by 1 base; unmatched bases: 0. Germline V gene sequence: CDR1 SGHTA, CDR2 FQGTGA. The CDR3 totals 15 residues. DNA for the CDR3: TGTGCCAGCAGCTTAACGGGACAGGGCACAGATACGCAGTATTTT. Amino acids: CASSLTGQGTDTQYF. Full variable domain (rest looked up from reference TRBV7-3 and TRBJ2-3): GAGVSQTPSNKVTEKGKYVELRCDPISGHTALYWYRQSLGQGPEFLIYFQGTGAADDSGLPNDRFFAVRPEGSVSTLKIQRTERGDSAVYLCASSLTGQGTDTQYFGPGTRLTVL.